The 18 T cell receptor beta chains reported below all come from one sample, sequenced in a study of T cell responses to AZD1222 COVID-19 vaccine. Profiling relied on immunoSEQ multiplex PCR, and the TCRdb table lists in-frame clones only, not all of them. Of 58,000 or so clones in the sample, 65% to 85% were seen once. The sequenced sample was peripheral blood, obtained on day 0 of AZD1222 vaccination. These TCRs come from an adult in good health.

This clone appeared a few times. The chain joins TRBV7-9 to TRBJ1-2; D is possibly TRBD1 (5 bases). This CDR3 has 17 residues. Trimming removed 2 bases from V and 3 bases from J, with 19 bases in between. The germline V gene encodes CDR1 SEHNR and CDR2 FQNEAQ (reference sequence). The CDR3 coding sequence is TGTGCCAGCAGCTTAAATACGTTGGAGGGGTACGACTATGGCTACACCTTC. Encoded protein: CASSLNTLEGYDYGYTF.

The genes are TRBV5-4 and TRBJ1-2, with 10 bases identical to TRBD1. The germline gives CDR1 SGHNT, CDR2 YYREEE (reference sequence). The V gene end was trimmed by 4 bases and the J gene end by 5 bases; junction bases not matched to a gene: 8. CDR3 length: 15 amino acids. The CDR3 is CASSPGQGVGYGYTF. The CDR3 nucleotides are TGTGCCAGCAGCCCCGGACAGGGGGTGGGGTATGGCTACACCTTC.

Remarks on this clone: Other DNA sequences from this sample encode an identical CDR3 as well. CDR3 DNA sequence: TGTGCCAGCAGCCCGTATAATTCACCCCTCCACTTT. Encoded protein: CASSPYNSPLHF. The chain couples TRBV7-9 to TRBJ1-6; D unclear. Trimming shortened V by 5 bases and J by 4 bases, and 3 bases separated the two germline ends. CDR3 length equals 12 residues. CDR1 is SEHNR and CDR2 is FQNEAQ in the germline V gene (reference sequence).

The V and J genes are TRBV6-2 or TRBV6-3 and TRBJ2-2, with 13 bases identical to TRBD2. V trimming: 4 bases; J trimming: 0 bases; junction bases outside the gene matches: 8. The V gene's germline CDR1 is MNHEY and CDR2 SVGEGT. The CDR3 has 19 amino acids. CDR3 sequence reads: CASSSIRLAGGPNTGELFF. DNA for the CDR3: TGTGCCAGCAGTTCAATAAGACTAGCGGGGGGTCCGAACACCGGGGAGCTGTTTTTT.

This clone was seen just once. The chain combines TRBV10-3 with TRBJ2-5, with D possibly TRBD1 on 5 matching bases. Trimming pared 0 bases from V and 5 bases from J, leaving 10 bases between. This CDR3 is 14 amino acids long. Germline-derived CDR1 and CDR2 are ENHRY and SYGVKD. The CDR3 loop is CAISESGRQETQYF. CDR3 DNA sequence: TGTGCCATCAGTGAGTCGGGTAGACAGGAGACCCAGTACTTC.

The V call is TRBV6-1, the J call TRBJ1-5, with no clear D. Trimming shortened V by 3 bases and J by 1 base, and 7 bases separated the two germline ends. Germline V lookup: CDR1 MNHNS, CDR2 SASEGT. The CDR3 has 14 residues. The CDR3 coding sequence is TGTGCCAGCAGTGAGGTCTCGAGCAATCAGCCCCAGCATTTT. Translating it yields CASSEVSSNQPQHF.

The rearrangement uses TRBV4-3 and TRBJ2-7; no clear D. Germline CDR1 LGHNA, CDR2 YSLEER. With 3 bases removed from V and 2 bases from J, the gap between germline ends came to 8 bases. This CDR3 comprises 13 residues. The CDR3 nucleotides read TGCGCCAGCAGCCAGGGCGGCCCCTACGAGCAGTACTTC. This encodes CASSQGGPYEQYF.

The chain has TRBV6-5 and TRBJ2-2; TRBD1 is a possible D gene (6 bases). This CDR3 region has 15 residues. CDR1 and CDR2 (germline): MNHEY, SVGAGI. V shed 4 bases and J shed 4 bases, with 13 bases lying between them. The CDR3, as DNA: TGTGCCAGCAGTTCGAACAGGGCGGGCACCGGGGAGCTGTTTTTT. This gives the protein CASSSNRAGTGELFF.

This clone has just one count. CDR3 sequence reads: CASRELTEAFF. The CDR3 nucleotides are TGTGCCAGCAGGGAGCTAACTGAAGCTTTCTTT. The chain couples TRBV28 to TRBJ1-1; D remains ambiguous. The CDR3 has 11 amino acids. Trimming took 6 bases from V and 5 from J, leaving 7 bases between them. Germline V gene sequence: CDR1 MDHEN, CDR2 SYDVKM.

The chain recombines TRBV10-3 with TRBJ1-5; TRBD1 is a possible D gene (5 bases). V was pared by 7 bases and J by 1 base, with 8 bases between. Germline V gene lookup returns CDR1 ENHRY and CDR2 SYGVKD. The CDR3 is 13 amino acids. CDR3 in amino acids: CAINRDSNQPQHF. In nucleotides, the CDR3 is TGTGCCATCAACCGGGACAGCAATCAGCCCCAGCATTTT.

The chain is built from TRBV19 and TRBJ2-3; no clear D. Germline-derived CDR1 and CDR2 are LNHDA and SQIVND (reference sequence). This CDR3 comprises 12 residues. Trimming shortened V by 3 bases and J by 2 bases, and 3 bases separated the two germline ends. DNA of the CDR3: TGTGCCAGTAGTATTTACACAGATACGCAGTATTTT. Amino acids: CASSIYTDTQYF.

This clone was detected a few times. CDR3 protein: CASRQALSNQPQHF. The CDR3, as DNA: TGTGCCAGCAGGCAGGCCCTCAGCAATCAGCCCCAGCATTTT. The chain is built from TRBV2 and TRBJ1-5; D call uncertain. CDR3 length: 14 residues. Trimming left V 6 bases short and J 1 base short, with 10 bases between. Germline CDR1 reads SNHLY; CDR2 reads FYNNEI.

The rearrangement joins TRBV4-2 to TRBJ2-7, with D perhaps TRBD1 (6 bases). Germline CDR1 and CDR2: LGHNA and YNFKEQ. This CDR3 is built from 13 residues. The ends were cut back, 0 bases at V and 7 bases at J, with 10 bases in the middle. Written as DNA, the CDR3 is TGTGCCAGCAGCCAAGAGGGGGCTAGGGAGCAGTACTTC. Translating it yields CASSQEGAREQYF.

V is TRBV5-6 and J is TRBJ1-2; TRBD1 might be the D (5 bases). Germline V CDR1 and CDR2: SGHDT, YYEEEE. This CDR3 comprises 13 residues. The V and J ends lost 4 bases and 8 bases respectively, with 15 bases between them. DNA for the CDR3: TGTGCCAGCAGCCTGGGACTTTTAGAGGGCTACACCTTC. Translated, it gives CASSLGLLEGYTF.

CDR3 amino acids: CASSLTGTNEKLFF. For the CDR3, the DNA is TGTGCCAGCAGCCTTACAGGTACCAATGAAAAACTGTTTTTT. The chain joins TRBV5-6 to TRBJ1-4, with D possibly TRBD1 on 5 matching bases. This CDR3 is 14 amino acids long. Germline V gives CDR1 SGHDT, CDR2 YYEEEE. V was shortened by 4 bases and J by 5 bases, with 12 bases between the two germline ends.

This clone was seen only once. This chain joins TRBV6-6 and TRBJ1-2; weak D call: TRBD1 (5 bases). The germline V gene has CDR1 MNHNY and CDR2 SVGAGI (reference sequence). This CDR3 contains 15 residues. The germline V and J ends were trimmed by 2 bases and 0 bases, with 10 bases remaining between them. CDR3 amino acids: CASSYGTFSNYGYTF. CDR3 nucleotides: TGTGCCAGCAGTTACGGGACCTTCTCTAACTATGGCTACACCTTC.

This chain connects TRBV6-5 to TRBJ1-6, with D hard to call. Germline V CDR1 and CDR2: MNHEY, SVGAGI. This CDR3 has 13 amino acids. The ends were cut back, 10 bases at V and 9 bases at J, with 16 bases in the middle. Here the CDR3 reads CATFETPGSPLHF. The CDR3 region has the DNA TGTGCCACCTTTGAGACCCCCGGTTCACCCCTCCACTTT.

The chain has TRBV7-2 and TRBJ2-3; D is possibly TRBD2 (6 bases). Trimming took 1 base from V and 8 from J, leaving 28 bases between them. There are 19 residues in the CDR3. Looked up from germline, CDR1 is SGHTA and CDR2 is FQGNSA. The CDR3 sequence is CASSLVFGWAGLPRGTQYF. In nucleotides, the CDR3 is TGTGCCAGCAGCTTAGTGTTCGGTTGGGCGGGGTTGCCGAGGGGTACGCAGTATTTT.